These 3 T cell receptor beta chains originate from one sample sequenced in a study of blood T cell repertoires in COVID-19. The table came from immunoSEQ multiplex PCR; TCRdb's copy has only in-frame clones and leaves some out. Of 150,000 to 200,000 clones listed, 80% were seen once; the top ten hold approximately 5.4%. Specimen: PBMCs or T cells enriched from blood (not recorded which). These receptors were collected from a man in his forties who had recovered from COVID-19.

This chain joins TRBV2 and TRBJ2-3; TRBD2 matches at 7 bases. The CDR3 is 13 residues long. The V gene end was trimmed by 5 bases and the J gene end by 5 bases; junction bases not matched to a gene: 4. In germline, CDR1 is SNHLY, CDR2 FYNNEI. CDR3 region: CASSREGRDTQYF. Written as DNA, the CDR3 is TGTGCCAGCAGTAGGGAGGGGAGAGATACGCAGTATTTT.

The chain carries TRBV7-3 and TRBJ2-3; TRBD2 matches 10 bases. With 4 bases clipped from V and 1 base from J, the junction kept 5 bases outside the gene matches. Germline V gene sequence: CDR1 SGHTA, CDR2 FQGTGA. The CDR3 has 16 amino acids. The CDR3 DNA sequence: TGTGCCAGCAGCTCAACCGGGACTAGCGGCACAGATACGCAGTATTTT. Its translation is CASSSTGTSGTDTQYF.

The chain has TRBV5-4 and TRBJ1-1, with 8 bases identical to TRBD1. The CDR3 contains 13 residues. Germline V gene lookup returns CDR1 SGHNT and CDR2 YYREEE (reference sequence). V lost 3 bases to trimming and J lost 6 bases; unmatched junction nucleotides: 4. The CDR3 protein is CASSSGQGAEAFF. The DNA of the CDR3 is TGTGCCAGCAGCTCCGGACAGGGTGCTGAAGCTTTCTTT.